This T cell receptor beta chain was sequenced during a study of cytotoxic CD8 clonotypes in ibrutinib-treated CLL. Study at large: Sample averages reached 250,000 to 300,000 productive templates and tens of thousands of productive rearrangements.

Whole-study results and caveats: Measured clonality at baseline was greater than in age-matched healthy donors and tracked with circulating CD8+ T-cell counts. Shared public clonotypes were rare, and on treatment they either got smaller or stayed the same.

In germline, CDR1 is SEHNR, CDR2 FQNEAQ (reference sequence). The CDR3 loop spans 13 amino acids. V shed 3 bases, J shed 6 bases, and the junction held 0 bases outside the gene matches. For this clone: What it binds is not known.

Only in-frame clones appear in the TCRdb table, and some are missing; sequencing was by immunoSEQ multiplex PCR. The table shows 76,000 or so clones, with over 80% occurring only once. The source of roughly 1.9 micrograms of genomic DNA for TCR beta libraries was cryopreserved PBMCs. The rearrangement uses TRBV7-9 and TRBJ2-1, with TRBD1 identical over 9 bases. Sample: PBMCs, taken after 24 months of ibrutinib treatment. This clonotype was sampled from a human donor with chronic lymphocytic leukemia. The CDR3 nucleotides read TGTGCCAGCAGCTTGACAGGGGGCAATGAGCAGTTCTTC. Translation: CASSLTGGNEQFF.